Here is one T cell receptor beta chain with its context. Its recognized antigen is unknown. Per-nucleotide qualities are absent, and no much larger clonotype sits a single base away. The meaning of the sample's time point label: blood sample drawn before combined kidney and bone marrow transplant. A few combined kidney and bone marrow transplant recipients from the ITN036ST trial were included as patients, and samples were available only from these trial subjects. Healthy control blood was processed to PBMCs with a Ficoll density gradient and then cryopreserved, whereas patient PBMCs were collected both before and after transplant. This specimen belongs to a study of Tregs in tolerant kidney transplant recipients (dated by TCRdb to the late 2010s). Regarding the complete study: The transplants used related donors with nonmyeloablative bone marrow transplantation, and mixed chimerism in the human trials was transient. Additional Treg samples were obtained from a roughly three-day mixed lymphocyte reaction with belatacept, in some cases followed by an approximately five-day donor restimulation, before recipient CD4+CD25+CD127- cells were sorted. Activated donor B cells were produced by a roughly 11-day culture on irradiated CD40L-expressing 3T3 cells in the presence of cyclosporin A and IL-4. Antibodies distinguished recipient from donor cells when sorting primary belatacept mixed lymphocyte reaction cultures. Sorted recipient Tregs were cultured with irradiated activated donor B cells plus IL-2 for 15 to 20 days, with restimulation on day 11. Once the B cell culture was finished, the cells were sorted into two populations: CD4+CD8-CD25+CD127- and CD4+CD8-4-1BB+CD40L-. Before combined kidney and bone marrow transplantation, this study identified donor-specific regulatory T cells using TCRbeta sequencing and then followed those same cells after transplant.

The study at large found these results: The most biologically relevant and donor-specific TCRbeta repertoire appeared to be identified by expanding Tregs with activated donor B cells. Because the PCR primers were changed over time for some patients, nucleotide-level comparison could not be performed across the samples from those patients. Biological reproducibility was not directly addressed, though technical replication error appeared minimal. In tolerant patients, the expansion of donor-specific Tregs was greater than global Treg expansion, suggesting that the expansion was antigen-driven rather than nonspecific. Because the study included only a small number of patients, the results must be confirmed in larger populations and under other immunosuppression protocols.

The germline V gene yields SGDLS for CDR1 and YYNGEE for CDR2. The CDR3 holds 15 amino acids from the cysteine to the phenylalanine. The retained sequence is limited to the CDR3, 45 bases, with the frame set at the first base. V loses 3 bases, J loses 9 bases, and the germline ends lie 21 bases apart. Genomic DNA was extracted from sorted cells with the QIAGEN DNeasy Blood and Tissue Kit for TCRbeta CDR3 sequencing. High-throughput TCRbeta CDR3 sequencing, including PCR amplification with bias correction and internal controls, was performed commercially through immunoSEQ. Concerning the study's data processing: Unique productive TCRbeta sequences were defined by CDR3 nucleotide sequence when primers matched and otherwise by CDR3 amino acid sequence together with Vbeta and Jbeta genes. A sequence counted as donor-reactive if, in CFSE-low cells, the sequence had a frequency of at least 0.01% and was expanded at least 5-fold compared with unstimulated cells. Jensen-Shannon divergence, calculated on the top 100 TCRbeta sequences ranked by frequency, was used to quantify repertoire divergence. For samples with multiple sequencing runs, sorting error was corrected separately for each run before the runs were pooled. TCRdb provides this immuneACCESS table in a form limited to in-frame rearrangements. Some clones are lacking; in checked studies, under half of them reflect an unresolved V gene, and why the rest are absent is not known. Clone size and the V and J calls come from that table; the DNA yielded D and trimming. This sample lists around 11,000 clones; under 95% were detected once. The top ten hold more than 5.5% of the sample.

The receptor was derived from a human patient who received a combined kidney and bone marrow transplant. The receptor chain draws on TRBV9 and TRBJ1-2, and TRBD1 may be the D gene, going by 5 matching bases. Sequencing was performed on Tregs from blood cultured with allogeneic cells, taken before the transplant. The nucleotides are TGTGCCAGCAGCGCTGGCGGGTGGGGGAGCAGGAGCTACACCTTC. This gives the protein CASSAGGWGSRSYTF.